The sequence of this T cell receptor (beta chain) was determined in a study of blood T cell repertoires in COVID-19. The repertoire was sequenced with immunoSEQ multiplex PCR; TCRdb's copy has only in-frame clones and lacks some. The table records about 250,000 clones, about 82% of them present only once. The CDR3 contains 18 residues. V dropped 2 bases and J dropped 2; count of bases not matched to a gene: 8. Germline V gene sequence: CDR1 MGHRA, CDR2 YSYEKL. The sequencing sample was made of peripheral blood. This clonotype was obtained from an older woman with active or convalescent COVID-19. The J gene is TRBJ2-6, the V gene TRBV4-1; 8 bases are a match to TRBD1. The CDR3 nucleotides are TGCGCCAGCAGCCAAATGGGACAGGCCCGACCTGGGGCCAACGTCCTGACTTTC. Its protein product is CASSQMGQARPGANVLTF.